These 13 T cell receptor beta chains were all obtained from the same sample, sequenced in a study of regulatory T cells in long-lasting Graves disease. Time point of the sample: newly diagnosed GD, antithyroid drugs for less than 3 months. PBMC-extracted RNA yielded the TCR library. With iRepertoire HTBI primers and Arm-PCR of CDR3 regions, TCR beta libraries were built. Each CDR3 protein gets one entry after TCRdb re-called the multiplex PCR reads with MiXCR. The sample carries under 700,000 distinct CDR3 sequences, about 16% recorded once. The sample was also linked to a second study, of T cells in Graves' hyperthyroidism and ophthalmopathy.

Specimen: peripheral blood mononuclear cells (PBMCs), collected at new diagnosis, from a patient treated with antithyroid drugs. All receptors derive from a woman between 40 and 65 years old with Graves disease.

This clonotype was picked up many times. This chain uses TRBV7-2 with TRBJ2-5; D is perhaps TRBD2 (6 bases). The CDR3 length is 15 residues. V dropped 5 bases and J dropped 3 bases, with 16 bases sitting between them. Germline lookup yields CDR1 SGHTA and CDR2 FQGNSA. The CDR3 loop is CASSPRDFWEETQYF. The CDR3 nucleotides read TGTGCCAGCAGCCCCCGGGACTTTTGGGAAGAGACCCAGTACTTC.

At least ten counts were recorded for this clonotype. The CDR3 DNA reads as TGTGCCAGCAGTTACGTTGGGGCATCAGAGACCCAGTACTTC. It specifies CASSYVGASETQYF. The rearrangement links TRBV6-5 to TRBJ2-5, with a tentative D call TRBD1 (5 bases). The germline V and J ends were trimmed by 2 bases and 4 bases, with 11 bases remaining between them. This CDR3 has 14 amino acids. CDR1 and CDR2 (germline): MNHEY, SVGAGI.

This clonotype was counted many times. CDR3 DNA sequence: TGTGCCAGCAGTAGGACTAGCGGGGAAGCTACTGAGCAGTTCTTC. Translation gives CASSRTSGEATEQFF. The V call is TRBV2, the J call TRBJ2-1; TRBD2 aligns across 12 bases. The V and J ends lost 5 bases and 9 bases, in that order; junction bases with no gene match: 8. Germline V gives CDR1 SNHLY, CDR2 FYNNEI. This CDR3 comprises 15 residues.

V gene TRBV7-2 combines with J gene TRBJ2-7, with D unclear. The ends were cut back, 1 base at V and 3 bases at J, with 10 bases in the middle. Germline V lookup: CDR1 SGHTA, CDR2 FQGNSA. This CDR3 spans 14 amino acids. CDR3 sequence (DNA): TGTGCCAGCAGCTTAGGGTTCAGCAACTACGAGCAGTACTTC. Protein sequence: CASSLGFSNYEQYF.

The rearrangement uses TRBV5-1 and TRBJ2-1; D ambiguous. This CDR3 spans 17 amino acids. V shed 1 base and J shed 0 bases, with 14 bases lying between them. Germline-derived CDR1 and CDR2 are SGHRS and YFSETQ. The CDR3 here is CASSLLPSIDSYNEQFF. Here the CDR3 DNA reads TGCGCCAGCAGCTTGCTTCCTTCCATAGACTCCTACAATGAGCAGTTCTTC.

The sample holds many counts of this clonotype. The V and J genes are TRBV6-5 and TRBJ1-2; a possible D gene is TRBD1 (5 bases). The ends were cut back, 4 bases at V and 7 bases at J, with 7 bases in the middle. The CDR3 has 11 amino acids. The germline gives CDR1 MNHEY, CDR2 SVGAGI. Here the CDR3 DNA reads TGTGCCAGCAGTTGGGGGGTTGGCTACACCTTC. It codes for CASSWGVGYTF.

The V gene is TRBV10-2, the J gene TRBJ2-1; D not resolved. Trimming shortened V by 5 bases and J by 2 bases, and 10 bases separated the two germline ends. Germline-derived CDR1 and CDR2 are WSHSY and SAAADI. This CDR3 comprises 14 residues. CDR3 bases: TGCGCCAGCAGTAGCAACAGCCCCTACAATGAGCAGTTCTTC. It is translated as CASSSNSPYNEQFF.

This clonotype came up many times. The V and J genes are TRBV5-1 and TRBJ1-1, with TRBD1 matching 8 bases. V gave up 4 bases and J gave up 0 bases; unmatched junction bases: 8. The CDR3 extends over 16 amino acids. Germline CDR1 reads SGHRS; CDR2 reads YFSETQ. The CDR3 spells CASSPGTGDMNTEAFF. The CDR3, as DNA: TGCGCCAGCAGCCCCGGGACAGGCGATATGAACACTGAAGCTTTCTTT.

Comments on this clonotype: This may be a read error, as it is one base from a much larger clone. The chain couples TRBV30 to TRBJ1-1; a weak D match, TRBD1 (5 bases). Germline values: CDR1 GTSNPN, CDR2 SVGIG (reference sequence). CDR3 length equals 13 residues. CDR3 region: CAWSRGAATGAFF. DNA for the CDR3: TGTGCCTGGAGCCGTGGGGCCGCCACTGGAGCTTTCTTT.

This clonotype has only a few counts. The chain joins TRBV12-3 or TRBV12-4 to TRBJ1-6; 8 positions agree with TRBD1. J gave up 7 bases and V 6 bases, and 5 bases lay outside the gene matches. The length of the CDR3 is 14 residues. CDR3 coding DNA: TGTGCCAGCAGGGAGGGACAGGTCAATTCACCCCTCCACTTT. Protein sequence: CASREGQVNSPLHF.

This clonotype was found many times. The chain has TRBV11-2 and TRBJ2-3, with a tentative D call TRBD2 (5 bases). CDR3 size: 15 residues. Germline V CDR1 and CDR2: SGHAT, FQNNGV. Deletions cut 5 bases from V and 6 bases from J, with 18 bases between. In DNA, the CDR3 is TGTGCCAGCAGCCTCCCGGGGATCGGAGCGGATACGCAGTATTTT. The encoded protein is CASSLPGIGADTQYF.

This chain links TRBV30 with TRBJ2-3; D is possibly TRBD1 (6 bases). V was trimmed by 8 bases and J by 0 bases, leaving 12 bases between them. Germline loops: CDR1 GTSNPN, CDR2 SVGIG (reference sequence). The CDR3 length is 13 residues. Written as DNA, the CDR3 is TGTGCCCGGTCAGGGGCTAGCACAGATACGCAGTATTTT. Encoded protein: CARSGASTDTQYF.

This clonotype was picked up a small number of times. The chain carries TRBV4-1 and TRBJ1-2; D unclear. Trimming stripped 0 bases from V and 0 bases from J, with 8 bases between. Germline V CDR1 and CDR2: MGHRA, YSYEKL. This CDR3 is 15 amino acids long. CDR3 DNA sequence: TGCGCCAGCAGCCAAGATTCGGCAGCTAACTATGGCTACACCTTC. This codes for CASSQDSAANYGYTF.